This TCR beta chain comes out of a study of graft-versus-host responses after intestinal transplantation. Graft material was processed, releasing intraepithelial and lamina propria lymphocytes. Germline CDR1 and CDR2: LNHDA and SQIVND (reference sequence). The CDR3 length is 14 residues. The V end was cut by 8 bases, the J end by 9 bases, with 20 bases between. Clones were sequenced by immunoSEQ multiplex PCR, and TCRdb holds only the in-frame ones, with some missing. In the table there are about 19,000 clones, roughly three quarters of which are singletons. The rearrangement uses TRBV19 and TRBJ1-5; D call uncertain. This clonotype was sampled from a human patient who received an intestinal transplant, so some T cells may come from the graft donor. The material sequenced was ileum tissue, taken roughly three weeks after intestinal transplant. The CDR3 DNA is TGTGCCAGTTGGCCGGTGGGGAGAGCATCGCCCCAGCATTTT. Protein product: CASWPVGRASPQHF.